The present TCR beta chain was sequenced within a study of technical replicates of blood from several donors. Profiling relied on immunoSEQ multiplex PCR, and the TCRdb table lists in-frame clones only, not all of them. The table records tens of thousands of clones, about 94% of them present only once. The germline CDR1 and CDR2 sequences are SEHNR and FQNEAQ (reference sequence). The V end lost 6 bases, the J end lost 0 bases, and 11 bases lay between the germline ends. The CDR3 spans 15 residues. This TCR came from a human donor in good health. Sequenced material: T cells isolated from PBMCs. The V and J genes are TRBV7-9 and TRBJ2-2; possible D gene TRBD1, 6 bases. The CDR3 DNA reads as TGTGCCAGCAGAAGACGACAGGCGAACACCGGGGAGCTGTTTTTT. Protein product: CASRRRQANTGELFF. Full variable domain (outside the CDR3, taken from reference TRBV7-9 and TRBJ2-2): DTGVSQNPRHKITKRGQNVTFRCDPISEHNRLYWYRQTLGQGPEFLTYFQNEAQLEKSRLLSDRFSAERPKGSFSTLEIQRTEQGDSAMYLCASRRRQANTGELFFGEGSRLTVL.